A selection of T cell receptor beta chains follows, all from one sample in a study of blood T cell repertoires in COVID-19. Measured with immunoSEQ multiplex PCR; TCRdb has only the in-frame clones, and not every one. The data contain 50,000 to 80,000 clones, 85% to 90% of them singletons. Material for sequencing was PBMCs or T cells enriched from blood (not recorded which). Every receptor here comes from a woman aged 40 to 50 who had recovered from COVID-19. CDR3s include the opening cysteine and the closing phenylalanine or tryptophan. D genes are given only for firm matches.

CDR3nt: TGTGCCAGCAGCCCTGACAGGATCTATGGCTACACCTTC
CDR3aa: CASSPDRIYGYTF
j_gene: TRBJ1-2
v_gene: TRBV12-3/TRBV12-4
d_gene: .

CDR3nt: TGTGCCAGCAGCGTATCTAGCGGGGCAGTTACAGATACGCAGTATTTT
CDR3aa: CASSVSSGAVTDTQYF
j_gene: TRBJ2-3
v_gene: TRBV9
d_gene: TRBD2

CDR3nt: TGTGCCAGCAGTGACAGGGTGATTGGCAATGAGCAGTTCTTC
CDR3aa: CASSDRVIGNEQFF
j_gene: TRBJ2-1
v_gene: TRBV6-1
d_gene: .

CDR3nt: TGTGCCACCAGCAGAGCCAGCGTACCTGGAGTCGGGGAGCTGTTTTTT
CDR3aa: CATSRASVPGVGELFF
j_gene: TRBJ2-2
v_gene: TRBV15
d_gene: .

CDR3nt: TGTGCCAGCAGCCAGACAGGGGATACGCAGTATTTT
CDR3aa: CASSQTGDTQYF
j_gene: TRBJ2-3
v_gene: TRBV12-3/TRBV12-4
d_gene: TRBD1

CDR3nt: TGCGCCAGCAGCTTGGGAACAGGGGACGCTTCACCCCTCCACTTT
CDR3aa: CASSLGTGDASPLHF
j_gene: TRBJ1-6
v_gene: TRBV5-1
d_gene: TRBD1

CDR3nt: TGTGCCAGCAGCCCCGGGGGACTAGCGGGGGGGTATGGAGAGACCCAGTACTTC
CDR3aa: CASSPGGLAGGYGETQYF
j_gene: TRBJ2-5
v_gene: TRBV5-5
d_gene: TRBD2

CDR3nt: TGTGCCACCAGTGCACAGGGGGCCCGCGGCTACACCTTC
CDR3aa: CATSAQGARGYTF
j_gene: TRBJ1-2
v_gene: TRBV24-1
d_gene: TRBD1

CDR3nt: TGTGCCAGCAGTGACTCGGACAGGGAATACAATGAGCAGTTCTTC
CDR3aa: CASSDSDREYNEQFF
j_gene: TRBJ2-1
v_gene: TRBV6-4
d_gene: TRBD1

CDR3nt: TGTGCCAGCAGTGTAGGATGGACTGTGCCTCGGTTCTATGGCTACACCTTC
CDR3aa: CASSVGWTVPRFYGYTF
j_gene: TRBJ1-2
v_gene: TRBV6-1
d_gene: .